One sample yielded the 29 T cell receptor beta chains listed below, sequenced in a study of blood T cell repertoires in COVID-19. Using immunoSEQ multiplex PCR, the repertoire was profiled, and TCRdb retains in-frame clones only, with some absent. The sample lists 270,000 or so clones; 90% were seen once. Sequencing was carried out using PBMCs or T cells enriched from blood (not recorded which). The receptors come from a woman aged 25 to 39 with acute COVID-19.

This chain links TRBV4-2 with TRBJ2-7; 8 bases align to TRBD2. The V gene's germline CDR1 is LGHNA and CDR2 YNFKEQ. The CDR3 length is 17 residues. Trimming removed 1 base from V and 7 bases from J; junction bases left unmatched: 15. Here the CDR3 DNA reads TGTGCCAGCAGCCAAGCCGGGAGGGCCTCGCCTCCATTTGAGCAGTACTTC. This codes for CASSQAGRASPPFEQYF.

The chain recombines TRBV9 with TRBJ2-3, with a weak D call TRBD2 (5 bases). The V and J ends lost 4 bases and 0 bases respectively, with 6 bases between them. This CDR3 is 13 amino acids long. Germline CDR1 reads SGDLS; CDR2 reads YYNGEE. This chain's CDR3 is CASSRGSTDTQYF. DNA of the CDR3: TGTGCCAGCAGCCGGGGTAGCACAGATACGCAGTATTTT.

V and J are TRBV9 and TRBJ2-1; the match to TRBD2 covers 9 bases. V was pared by 4 bases and J by 8 bases, with 13 bases of the junction left unmatched. CDR1 is SGDLS, CDR2 YYNGEE, per germline. CDR3 length equals 16 residues. DNA of the CDR3: TGTGCCAGCAGCTTCCCCGGGCTAGCGGGGACCGATGAGCAGTTCTTC. It specifies CASSFPGLAGTDEQFF.

This clone was seen a few times. V usage is TRBV15 and J usage is TRBJ2-7; 7 bases map to TRBD1. Trimming at V came to 0 bases and at J to 6 bases, leaving 11 bases not matched to a gene. The CDR3 has 16 residues. Germline lookup yields CDR1 LNHNV and CDR2 YYDKDF (reference sequence). The CDR3 reads CATSRDFGTVSSEQYF. The CDR3 DNA follows: TGTGCCACCAGCAGAGATTTCGGGACAGTAAGCTCCGAGCAGTACTTC.

This chain links TRBV11-2 with TRBJ2-5; D is undetermined. The CDR3 sequence is 11 residues long. V was cut by 4 bases and J by 9 bases, with 9 bases left in between. Germline loops: CDR1 SGHAT, CDR2 FQNNGV. CDR3 protein: CASSSTWPQYF. CDR3 nucleotides: TGTGCCAGCAGCTCGACATGGCCCCAGTACTTC. The whole variable domain, remainder taken from reference TRBV11-2 and TRBJ2-5, is EAGVAQSPRYKIIEKRQSVAFWCNPISGHATLYWYQQILGQGPKLLIQFQNNGVVDDSQLPKDRFSAERLKGVDSTLKIQPAKLEDSAVYLCASSSTWPQYFGPGTRLLVL.

This clone was seen only a few times. This chain uses TRBV10-3 with TRBJ2-2, with 8 bases that match TRBD1. This CDR3 spans 16 amino acids. Germline V lookup: CDR1 ENHRY, CDR2 SYGVKD. The junction had 8 bases not matched to a gene; V was cut back by 4 bases and J by 4 bases. The CDR3 loop is CAISGRQGSSTGELFF. The CDR3 bases are TGTGCCATCAGTGGTAGACAGGGGAGTAGCACCGGGGAGCTGTTTTTT.

The chain joins TRBV4-1 to TRBJ1-5; 8 bases match TRBD1. V lost 4 bases to trimming and J lost 4 bases; unmatched junction nucleotides: 6. The CDR3 is 15 amino acids. CDR1 and CDR2 (germline): MGHRA, YSYEKL. CDR3 in DNA: TGCGCCAGCAGCCCCGCACAGGGGGATAATCAGCCCCAGCATTTT. This translates into CASSPAQGDNQPQHF.

CDR3 sequence reads: CASSLAGLYNSPLHF. CDR3 DNA: TGTGCCAGCAGCTTAGCCGGGTTATATAATTCACCCCTCCACTTT. The chain carries TRBV6-2 or TRBV6-3 and TRBJ1-6; D is ambiguous. Trimming shortened V by 6 bases and J by 4 bases, and 13 bases separated the two germline ends. Looked up from germline, CDR1 is MNHEY and CDR2 is SVGEGT. The CDR3 has 15 amino acids.

This clone occurred once. This chain uses TRBV28 with TRBJ1-2; 8 nucleotides line up with TRBD1. The germline CDR1 and CDR2 sequences are MDHEN and SYDVKM. V shed 2 bases and J 4 bases; nucleotides not matched to a gene: 6. This CDR3 is 15 amino acids long. The CDR3 loop is CASSLMAGGVYGYTF. The CDR3 region has the DNA TGTGCCAGCAGTTTAATGGCAGGGGGCGTCTATGGCTACACCTTC.

The V call is TRBV9, the J call TRBJ2-7, with 8 bases matching TRBD2. CDR3 length equals 14 residues. The trim removed 1 base at V and 2 bases at J, leaving 2 bases unmatched. Looked up from germline, CDR1 is SGDLS and CDR2 is YYNGEE. In DNA, the CDR3 is TGTGCCAGCAGCGTAAGCGGGAGCGCCTACGAGCAGTACTTC. Its translation is CASSVSGSAYEQYF. The whole variable domain, remainder taken from reference TRBV9 and TRBJ2-7, is DSGVTQTPKHLITATGQRVTLRCSPRSGDLSVYWYQQSLDQGLQFLIQYYNGEERAKGNILERFSAQQFPDLHSELNLSSLELGDSALYFCASSVSGSAYEQYFGPGTRLTVT.

The genes are TRBV10-3 and TRBJ2-7; TRBD2 might be the D (6 bases). Germline V gene data show CDR1 as ENHRY and CDR2 as SYGVKD. Deletions cut 5 bases from V and 1 base from J, with 18 bases between. The length of the CDR3 is 16 residues. The CDR3 DNA reads as TGTGCCATCAGTTCTAAGCGGGCCCCCGAATCCTACGAGCAGTACTTC. This gives the protein CAISSKRAPESYEQYF.

The chain joins TRBV9 to TRBJ1-6; the D is unclear. From germline, CDR1 is SGDLS and CDR2 YYNGEE. With 4 bases removed from V and 0 bases from J, the gap between germline ends came to 17 bases. The CDR3 is 18 amino acids. The CDR3 bases are TGTGCCAGCAGCCAGCGAGGCCGGGTTAGCTCCTATAATTCACCCCTCCACTTT. Amino acids: CASSQRGRVSSYNSPLHF.

The rearrangement uses TRBV4-1 and TRBJ1-2; 8 bases are shared with TRBD1. The CDR3 extends over 17 amino acids. The trim removed 3 bases at V and 1 base at J, leaving 10 bases unmatched. Germline V CDR1 and CDR2: MGHRA, YSYEKL. The CDR3 sequence: CASSQGGTGSGNYGYTF. CDR3 DNA: TGCGCCAGCAGCCAGGGGGGGACAGGTTCGGGTAACTATGGCTACACCTTC.

J is TRBJ2-1 and V is TRBV5-4; 11 positions agree with TRBD2. From germline, CDR1 is SGHNT and CDR2 YYREEE (reference sequence). The V gene end was trimmed by 7 bases and the J gene end by 7 bases; junction bases not matched to a gene: 13. CDR3 length equals 16 residues. CDR3 sequence: CASRHNALAGGNEQFF. CDR3 nucleotides: TGTGCCAGCCGCCATAACGCCCTAGCGGGAGGTAATGAGCAGTTCTTC.

This rearrangement joins TRBV5-1 to TRBJ1-3, with a weak D call TRBD1 (6 bases). The CDR3 totals 16 residues. The ends were cut back, 4 bases at V and 0 bases at J, with 14 bases in the middle. Germline CDR1 and CDR2: SGHRS and YFSETQ. CDR3 DNA: TGCGCCAGCAGCCCGGACAGTCTCAGCTCTGGAAACACCATATATTTT. It specifies CASSPDSLSSGNTIYF.

The V gene is TRBV10-3, the J gene TRBJ2-2, with 10 bases fitting TRBD2. V gave up 5 bases and J gave up 2 bases; unmatched junction bases: 5. CDR1 ENHRY and CDR2 SYGVKD come from the germline V gene. The CDR3 loop spans 16 amino acids. This CDR3 is CAISKLAGGNTGELFF. The CDR3 DNA reads as TGTGCCATCAGTAAGTTAGCGGGAGGCAACACCGGGGAGCTGTTTTTT.

The rearrangement uses TRBV9 and TRBJ2-1; 9 bases map to TRBD2. With 3 bases clipped from V and 5 bases from J, the junction kept 6 bases outside the gene matches. This CDR3 has 15 amino acids. Germline V gene sequence: CDR1 SGDLS, CDR2 YYNGEE. In nucleotides, the CDR3 is TGTGCCAGCAGCGGGACCGGGACTAGCCACAATGAGCAGTTCTTC. Translated, it gives CASSGTGTSHNEQFF.

By share, this clone ranks as medium-sized. CDR3 nucleotide sequence: TGTGCCAGCAGCTTAGCCGCAGATACGCAGTATTTT. Translating gives CASSLAADTQYF. This rearrangement joins TRBV7-9 to TRBJ2-3; D unresolved. V was clipped by 0 bases and J by 4 bases, with 2 bases between them. This CDR3 has 12 amino acids. The germline gives CDR1 SEHNR, CDR2 FQNEAQ (reference sequence). Complete variable domain (other parts from reference TRBV7-9 and TRBJ2-3): DTGVSQNPRHKITKRGQNVTFRCDPISEHNRLYWYRQTLGQGPEFLTYFQNEAQLEKSRLLSDRFSAERPKGSFSTLEIQRTEQGDSAMYLCASSLAADTQYFGPGTRLTVL.

This chain links TRBV2 with TRBJ1-5, with D possibly being TRBD1 (6 bases). Per germline, CDR1 SNHLY and CDR2 FYNNEI. The CDR3 loop spans 15 amino acids. Trimming stripped 3 bases from V and 1 base from J, with 10 bases between. Here the CDR3 reads CASSDRTGSNQPQHF. The CDR3, as DNA: TGTGCCAGCAGTGATAGAACAGGGAGCAATCAGCCCCAGCATTTT.

The V and J genes are TRBV4-2 and TRBJ2-7, with 9 bases fitting TRBD1. This CDR3 is built from 15 residues. CDR1 and CDR2 from the germline V gene are LGHNA and YNFKEQ. V lost 3 bases and J lost 4; bases outside the gene matches: 7. CDR3 bases: TGTGCCAGCAGCCATGAGGACAGGGGCAGTTACGAGCAGTACTTC. It is translated as CASSHEDRGSYEQYF.

This clone was observed once. J is TRBJ1-1 and V is TRBV19; D is uncertain. Germline assignment: CDR1 LNHDA and CDR2 SQIVND (reference sequence). There are 12 residues in the CDR3. Trimming shortened V by 10 bases and J by 1 base, and 10 bases separated the two germline ends. CDR3 in amino acids: CATEAGNTEAFF. In nucleotides, the CDR3 is TGTGCCACCGAAGCTGGGAACACTGAAGCTTTCTTT.

The CDR3 reads CASSYSTTTNEQFF. The CDR3 nucleotides read TGTGCCAGCAGTTACTCGACTACTACAAATGAGCAGTTCTTC. This sequence joins TRBV6-2 or TRBV6-3 and TRBJ2-1; D is possibly TRBD2 (5 bases). Trimming pared 0 bases from V and 7 bases from J, leaving 10 bases between. The CDR3 runs 14 residues. Germline CDR1 and CDR2: MNHEY and SVGEGT.

This chain connects TRBV3-1 (or the pseudogene TRBV3-2) to TRBJ2-5; tentative D call: TRBD2 (5 bases). The CDR3 is made up of 14 amino acids. Per germline, CDR1 LGHDT and CDR2 YNNKEL (reference sequence). V was shortened by 3 bases and J by 5 bases, with 13 bases between the two germline ends. CDR3 nucleotide sequence: TGTGCCAGCAGCCATGACGGAGGAGAGGAGACCCAGTACTTC. Translation gives CASSHDGGEETQYF.

V usage is TRBV2 and J usage is TRBJ2-7; 8 bases align to TRBD2. Unmatched junction bases numbered 5, after V lost 4 bases and J lost 6 bases. The CDR3 totals 13 residues. The V gene's germline CDR1 is SNHLY and CDR2 FYNNEI. Here the CDR3 DNA reads TGTGCCAGCAGTGCGGGAGGGCCTGGCGAGCAGTACTTC. Protein: CASSAGGPGEQYF.

The chain joins TRBV15 to TRBJ2-1; TRBD2 aligns across 9 bases. The CDR3 covers 17 residues. Germline-derived CDR1 and CDR2 are LNHNV and YYDKDF (reference sequence). J was trimmed by 7 bases and V by 0 bases; bases with no gene match: 10. In DNA form, the CDR3 reads TGTGCCACCAGCAGAGATCCCTTAGCGGGAGTTACGAATGAGCAGTTCTTC. Amino acid sequence: CATSRDPLAGVTNEQFF. Combining the CDR3 with reference TRBV15 and TRBJ2-1 gives the whole variable domain DAMVIQNPRYQVTQFGKPVTLSCSQTLNHNVMYWYQQKSSQAPKLLFHYYDKDFNNEADTPDNFQSRRPNTSFCFLDIRSPGLGDTAMYLCATSRDPLAGVTNEQFFGPGTRLTVL.

J is TRBJ1-1 and V is TRBV5-1; 9 positions agree with TRBD1. The CDR3 length is 15 residues. The junction had 10 bases not matched to a gene; V was cut back by 4 bases and J by 6 bases. Per germline, CDR1 SGHRS and CDR2 YFSETQ. Here the CDR3 reads CASSANRDRAAEAFF. The CDR3 nucleotides read TGCGCCAGCAGCGCGAACCGGGACAGGGCGGCTGAAGCTTTCTTT.

The CDR3 spells CASSVAGGPPDTQYF. The CDR3 coding sequence is TGTGCCAGCAGCGTAGCGGGAGGGCCACCAGATACGCAGTATTTT. The chain recombines TRBV9 with TRBJ2-3; 8 bases are shared with TRBD2. V shed 0 bases, J shed 4 bases, and the junction held 4 bases outside the gene matches. The germline V gene encodes CDR1 SGDLS and CDR2 YYNGEE. The CDR3 is 15 residues long.

This chain uses TRBV2 with TRBJ2-3; the D is unclear. Germline assignment: CDR1 SNHLY and CDR2 FYNNEI. This CDR3 has 14 residues. Trimming stripped 4 bases from V and 4 bases from J, with 12 bases between. The CDR3 sequence is CASSASTVADTQYF. CDR3 sequence (DNA): TGTGCCAGCAGTGCAAGCACGGTAGCAGATACGCAGTATTTT.

This sequence joins TRBV7-2 and TRBJ2-1; TRBD2 aligns across 9 bases. The CDR3 runs 19 residues. V dropped 5 bases and J dropped 5; count of bases not matched to a gene: 19. CDR1 is SGHTA, CDR2 FQGNSA, per germline. CDR3 sequence reads: CASSKLPGGAGGNNNEQFF. CDR3 in DNA: TGTGCCAGCAGCAAACTCCCGGGGGGTGCGGGAGGGAATAACAATGAGCAGTTCTTC.